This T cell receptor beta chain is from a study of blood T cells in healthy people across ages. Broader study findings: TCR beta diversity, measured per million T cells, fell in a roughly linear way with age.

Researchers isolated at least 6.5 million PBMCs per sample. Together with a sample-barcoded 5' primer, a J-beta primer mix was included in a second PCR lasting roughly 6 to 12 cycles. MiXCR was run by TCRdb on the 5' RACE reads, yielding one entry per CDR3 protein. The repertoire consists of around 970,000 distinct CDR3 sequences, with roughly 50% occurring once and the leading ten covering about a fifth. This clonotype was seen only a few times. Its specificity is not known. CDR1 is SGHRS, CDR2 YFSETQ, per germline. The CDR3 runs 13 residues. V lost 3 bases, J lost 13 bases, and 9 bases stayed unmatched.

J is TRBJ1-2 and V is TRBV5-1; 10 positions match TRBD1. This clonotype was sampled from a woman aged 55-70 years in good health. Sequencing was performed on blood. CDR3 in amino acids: CASSSYLDRGPTF. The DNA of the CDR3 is TGCGCCAGCAGCTCCTACCTTGACAGGGGGCCCACCTTC.